This T cell receptor (beta chain) was identified in a study of T cells in Graves' hyperthyroidism and ophthalmopathy. Study-level findings and limits: Within blood appeared most thyroid clonotypes that had expanded above 0.001.

RNA transcripts served as the template for amplifying TCR beta CDR3 regions. With the HTBI primer set, the TCR CDR3 went through a first round of RT-PCR. TCRdb ran MiXCR on the multiplex PCR reads and lists one entry per CDR3 protein. This table holds fewer than 550,000 distinct CDR3 sequences, roughly a quarter found once. The sample holds many counts of this clonotype. Its target is unknown. It was 8 to 10 ml of fresh peripheral blood that supplied the PBMCs. The source is a woman in her 30s with Graves' ophthalmopathy. Sequences were obtained from blood.

CDR3 loop: CSASVRSNLAYEQYF. CDR3 nucleotides: TGCAGTGCTAGCGTCCGCAGTAACCTCGCCTACGAGCAGTACTTC. The V gene is TRBV20-1, the J gene TRBJ2-7; D gene uncertain. Per the germline V gene, CDR1 is DFQATT and CDR2 is SNEGSKA (reference sequence). The length of the CDR3 is 15 residues. V gave up 3 bases and J gave up 2 bases, with 17 bases separating them.